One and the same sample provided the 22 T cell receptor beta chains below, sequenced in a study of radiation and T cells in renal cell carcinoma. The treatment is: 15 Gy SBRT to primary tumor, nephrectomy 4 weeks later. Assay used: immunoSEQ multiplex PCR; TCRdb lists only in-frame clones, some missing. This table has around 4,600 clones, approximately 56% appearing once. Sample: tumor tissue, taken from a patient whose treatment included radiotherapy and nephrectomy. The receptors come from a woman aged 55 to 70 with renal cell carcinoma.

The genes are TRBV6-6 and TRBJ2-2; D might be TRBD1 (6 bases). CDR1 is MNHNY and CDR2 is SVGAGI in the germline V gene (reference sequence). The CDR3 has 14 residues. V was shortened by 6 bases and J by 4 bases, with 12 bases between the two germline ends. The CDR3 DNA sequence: TGTGCCAGCAGCGCACCCAGGGGCACCGGGGAGCTGTTTTTT. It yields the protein CASSAPRGTGELFF.

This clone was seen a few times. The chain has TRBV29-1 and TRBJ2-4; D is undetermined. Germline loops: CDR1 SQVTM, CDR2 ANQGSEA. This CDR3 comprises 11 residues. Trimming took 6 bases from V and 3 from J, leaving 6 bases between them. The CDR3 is CSVQDKNIQYF. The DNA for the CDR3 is TGCAGCGTCCAAGACAAAAACATTCAGTACTTC.

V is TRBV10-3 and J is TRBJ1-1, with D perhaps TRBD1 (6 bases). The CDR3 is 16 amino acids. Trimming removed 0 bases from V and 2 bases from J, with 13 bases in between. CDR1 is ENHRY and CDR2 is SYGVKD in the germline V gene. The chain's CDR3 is CAISESWRTANTEAFF. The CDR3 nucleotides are TGTGCCATCAGTGAGTCGTGGAGGACAGCAAACACTGAAGCTTTCTTT.

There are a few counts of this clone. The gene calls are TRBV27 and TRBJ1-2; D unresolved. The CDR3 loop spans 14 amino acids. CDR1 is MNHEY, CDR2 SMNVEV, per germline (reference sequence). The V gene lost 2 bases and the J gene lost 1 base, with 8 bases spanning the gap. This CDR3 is CASSLEGSNYGYTF. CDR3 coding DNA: TGTGCCAGCAGTTTAGAGGGCAGTAACTATGGCTACACCTTC.

The CDR3 loop is CASSPFYEARGYEQYF. The CDR3 region has the DNA TGTGCCAGCAGCCCCTTTTATGAGGCCAGAGGCTACGAGCAGTACTTC. The chain links TRBV7-8 to TRBJ2-7; no clear D. The CDR3 runs 16 residues. Between the trimmed V and J ends, which lost 5 bases and 3 bases, there was a span of 20 bases. The V gene's germline CDR1 is SGHVS and CDR2 FQNEAQ.

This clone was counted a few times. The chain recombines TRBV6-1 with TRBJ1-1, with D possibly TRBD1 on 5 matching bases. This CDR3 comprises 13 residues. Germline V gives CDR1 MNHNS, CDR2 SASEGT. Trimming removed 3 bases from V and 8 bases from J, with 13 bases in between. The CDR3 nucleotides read TGTGCCAGCAGTGATTTGGGACCGCTAGAAGCTTTCTTT. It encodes CASSDLGPLEAFF.

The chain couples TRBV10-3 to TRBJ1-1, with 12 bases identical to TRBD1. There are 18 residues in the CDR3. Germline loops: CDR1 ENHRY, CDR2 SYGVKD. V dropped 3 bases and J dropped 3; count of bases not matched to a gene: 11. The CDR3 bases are TGTGCCATCAGTGATGGGACAGGGGGCGGGAGGAGCGACACTGAAGCTTTCTTT. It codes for CAISDGTGGGRSDTEAFF.

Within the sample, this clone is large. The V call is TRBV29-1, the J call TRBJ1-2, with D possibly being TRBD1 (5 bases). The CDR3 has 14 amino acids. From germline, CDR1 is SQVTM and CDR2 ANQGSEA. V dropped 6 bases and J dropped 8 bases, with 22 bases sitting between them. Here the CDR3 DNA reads TGCAGCGTACTCCCCTCTCAGGGAATCAACGGCTACACCTTC. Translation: CSVLPSQGINGYTF.

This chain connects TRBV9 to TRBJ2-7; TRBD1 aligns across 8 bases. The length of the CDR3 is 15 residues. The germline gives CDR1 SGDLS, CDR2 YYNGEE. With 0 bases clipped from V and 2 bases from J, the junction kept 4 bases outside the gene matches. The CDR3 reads CASSVEAGQAYEQYF. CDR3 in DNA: TGTGCCAGCAGCGTAGAGGCGGGACAGGCCTACGAGCAGTACTTC.

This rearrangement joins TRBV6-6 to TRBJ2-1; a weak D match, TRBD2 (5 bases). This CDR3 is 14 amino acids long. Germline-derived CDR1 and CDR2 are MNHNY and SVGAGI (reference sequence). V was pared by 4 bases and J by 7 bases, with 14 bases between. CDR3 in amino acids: CASSSPGSVNEQFF. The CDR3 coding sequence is TGTGCCAGCAGTTCACCGGGATCAGTGAATGAGCAGTTCTTC.

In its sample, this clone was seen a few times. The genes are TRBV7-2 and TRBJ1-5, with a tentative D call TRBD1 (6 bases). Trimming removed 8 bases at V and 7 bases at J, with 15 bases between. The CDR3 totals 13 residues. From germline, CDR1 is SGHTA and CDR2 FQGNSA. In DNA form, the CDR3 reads TGTGCCAGCGCCGCCAGGGGAGAACAGCCCCAGCATTTT. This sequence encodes CASAARGEQPQHF.

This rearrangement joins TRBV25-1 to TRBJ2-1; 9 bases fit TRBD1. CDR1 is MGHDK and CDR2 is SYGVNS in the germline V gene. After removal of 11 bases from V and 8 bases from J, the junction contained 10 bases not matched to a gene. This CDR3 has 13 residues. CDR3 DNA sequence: TGTGCCTGCGCGAGGACAGGGGCCTATGAGCAGTTCTTC. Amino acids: CACARTGAYEQFF.

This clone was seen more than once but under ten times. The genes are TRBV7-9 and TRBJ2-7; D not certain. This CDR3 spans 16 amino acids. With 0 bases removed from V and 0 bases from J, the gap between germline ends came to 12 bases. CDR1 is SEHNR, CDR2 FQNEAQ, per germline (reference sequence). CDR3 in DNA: TGTGCCAGCAGCTTAGCGTTCAACCCCTTCTCCTACGAGCAGTACTTC. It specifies CASSLAFNPFSYEQYF.

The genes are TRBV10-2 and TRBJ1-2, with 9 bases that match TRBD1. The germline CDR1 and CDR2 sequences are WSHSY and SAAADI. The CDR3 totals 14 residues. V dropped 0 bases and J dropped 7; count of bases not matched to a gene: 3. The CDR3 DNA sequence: TGCGCCAGCAGTGAGTCGGGACAGGGCTCTGGCTACACCTTC. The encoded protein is CASSESGQGSGYTF.

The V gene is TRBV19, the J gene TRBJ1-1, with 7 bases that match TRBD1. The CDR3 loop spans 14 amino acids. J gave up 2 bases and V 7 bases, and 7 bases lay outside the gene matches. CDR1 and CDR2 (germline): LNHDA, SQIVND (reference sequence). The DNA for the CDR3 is TGTGCCAGTACCCGGGACAGACAAAACACTGAAGCTTTCTTT. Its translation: CASTRDRQNTEAFF. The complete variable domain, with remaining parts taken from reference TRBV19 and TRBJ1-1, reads DGGITQSPKYLFRKEGQNVTLSCEQNLNHDAMYWYRQDPGQGLRLIYYSQIVNDFQKGDIAEGYSVSREKKESFPLTVTSAQKNPTAFYLCASTRDRQNTEAFFGQGTRLTVV.

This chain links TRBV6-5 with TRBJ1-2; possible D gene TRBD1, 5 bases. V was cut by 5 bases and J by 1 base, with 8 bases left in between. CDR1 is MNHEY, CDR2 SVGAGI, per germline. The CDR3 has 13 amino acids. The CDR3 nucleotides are TGTGCCAGCAGTATCGACAGTAACTATGGCTACACCTTC. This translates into CASSIDSNYGYTF.

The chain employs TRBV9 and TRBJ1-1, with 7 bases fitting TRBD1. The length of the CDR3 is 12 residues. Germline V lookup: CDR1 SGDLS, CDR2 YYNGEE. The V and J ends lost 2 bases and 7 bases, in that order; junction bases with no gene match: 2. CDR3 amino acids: CASSVWTGEAFF. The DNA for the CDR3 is TGTGCCAGCAGCGTTTGGACAGGTGAAGCTTTCTTT.

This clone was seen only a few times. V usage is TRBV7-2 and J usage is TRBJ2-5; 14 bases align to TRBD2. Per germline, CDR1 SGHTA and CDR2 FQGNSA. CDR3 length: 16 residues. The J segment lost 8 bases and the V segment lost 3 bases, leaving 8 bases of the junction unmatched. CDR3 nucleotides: TGTGCCAGCAGCTTGGGACTAGCGGGAGATAAGAGTACCCAGTACTTC. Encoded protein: CASSLGLAGDKSTQYF.

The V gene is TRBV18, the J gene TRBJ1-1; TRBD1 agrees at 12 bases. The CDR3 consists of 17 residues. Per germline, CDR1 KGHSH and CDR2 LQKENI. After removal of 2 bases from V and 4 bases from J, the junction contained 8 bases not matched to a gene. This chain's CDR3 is CASSPRGQGAKGTEAFF. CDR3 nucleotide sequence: TGTGCCAGCTCACCAAGGGGACAGGGGGCGAAGGGCACTGAAGCTTTCTTT. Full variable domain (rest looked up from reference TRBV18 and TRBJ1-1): NAGVMQNPRHLVRRRGQEARLRCSPMKGHSHVYWYRQLPEEGLKFMVYLQKENIIDESGMPKERFSAEFPKEGPSILRIQQVVRGDSAAYFCASSPRGQGAKGTEAFFGQGTRLTVV.

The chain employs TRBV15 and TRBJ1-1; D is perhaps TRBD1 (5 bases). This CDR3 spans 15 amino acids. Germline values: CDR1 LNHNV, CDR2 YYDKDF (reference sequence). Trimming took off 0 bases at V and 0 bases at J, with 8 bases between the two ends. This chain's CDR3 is CATSREKGMNTEAFF. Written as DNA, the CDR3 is TGTGCCACCAGCAGAGAAAAGGGGATGAACACTGAAGCTTTCTTT.

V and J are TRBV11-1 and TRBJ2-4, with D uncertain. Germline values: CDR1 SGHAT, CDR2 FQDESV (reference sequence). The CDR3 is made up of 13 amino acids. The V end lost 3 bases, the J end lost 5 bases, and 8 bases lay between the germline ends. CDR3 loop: CASSLGHQNIQYF. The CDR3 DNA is TGTGCCAGCAGCTTGGGCCACCAAAACATTCAGTACTTC.

The CDR3 coding sequence is TGTGCCAGCAGCGCACAGGCCGGGGGTAATTCACCCCTCCACTTT. This codes for CASSAQAGGNSPLHF. The chain has TRBV7-2 and TRBJ1-6, with D possibly matching TRBD1 (5 bases). Trimming cost V 5 bases and J 6 bases, with 14 bases left between them. Looked up from germline, CDR1 is SGHTA and CDR2 is FQGNSA. CDR3 length: 15 amino acids.